This T cell receptor beta chain comes out of a study of blood T cell repertoires in COVID-19. Across the whole study: Samples representing acute and convalescent COVID-19 were sourced from the United States, Italy and Spain. Sources were T cells, B-cell-depleted T cells, or PBMCs; the material itself was cDNA or gDNA.

Trimming pared 1 base from V and 5 bases from J, leaving 12 bases between. CDR3 length: 15 residues. Germline CDR1 reads LGHNA; CDR2 reads YSLEER. Authors' methods: The authors estimated nucleated cell counts from reference gene primer amplification. Sequencing was performed with immunoSEQ multiplex PCR; in TCRdb, only in-frame clones are kept and a portion is missing. V, J and clone size reflect that table, while D and trimming were determined from the DNA. The sample consists of approximately 68,000 clones, roughly nine tenths of them appearing once. V usage is TRBV4-3 and J usage is TRBJ2-1; D ambiguous. The clonotype comes from a man in his fifties with active COVID-19. The specimen was peripheral blood. Here the CDR3 reads CASSQVRTTHNEQFF. The CDR3 DNA sequence: TGCGCCAGCAGCCAAGTTAGAACTACCCACAATGAGCAGTTCTTC.